This T cell receptor (beta chain) was recorded in a study of radiotherapy plus CTLA-4 blockade in lung cancer. Only in-frame clones appear in the TCRdb table, and some are missing; sequencing was by immunoSEQ multiplex PCR. The sample includes under 110,000 clones, over 75% seen only once; the top ten take roughly 2.5%. Sample: peripheral blood, taken from a patient treated with radiotherapy plus ipilimumab. This TCR came from a human donor with non-small cell lung cancer that progressed on radiotherapy plus ipilimumab. Some clones in this sample may be carry-over from other donors' samples.

Here the CDR3 reads CASSMRFRYNEQFF. The DNA for the CDR3 is TGTGCCAGTAGTATGAGATTTCGCTACAATGAGCAGTTCTTC. The rearrangement links TRBV19 to TRBJ2-1; D is unclear. Germline V CDR1 and CDR2: LNHDA, SQIVND (reference sequence). This CDR3 has 14 amino acids. The V and J ends lost 3 bases and 3 bases respectively, with 9 bases between them.